These 26 T cell receptor beta chains were all obtained from the same sample, sequenced in a study of blood T cell repertoires in COVID-19. The repertoire was sequenced with immunoSEQ multiplex PCR; TCRdb's copy has only in-frame clones and lacks some. The table shows some 190,000 clones, with 88% occurring only once. The source material was peripheral blood. The receptors were gathered from a man aged 18 to 29 with active or convalescent COVID-19.

The V call is TRBV3-1 (or the pseudogene TRBV3-2), the J call TRBJ1-3, with no clear D. The germline gives CDR1 LGHDT, CDR2 YNNKEL (reference sequence). With 4 bases removed from V and 0 bases from J, the gap between germline ends came to 10 bases. CDR3 size: 15 residues. CDR3: CASSPRLSSGNTIYF. The DNA of the CDR3 is TGTGCCAGCAGCCCCAGGCTGAGCTCTGGAAACACCATATATTTT.

V gene TRBV3-1 (or the pseudogene TRBV3-2) combines with J gene TRBJ1-2, with TRBD1 as a possible D gene (6 bases). Trimming pared 0 bases from V and 5 bases from J, leaving 13 bases between. CDR1 and CDR2 (germline): LGHDT, YNNKEL (reference sequence). The CDR3 is 15 residues long. Here the CDR3 reads CASSQDQGRKYGYTF. CDR3 DNA sequence: TGTGCCAGCAGCCAAGATCAGGGGAGAAAATATGGCTACACCTTC.

The chain carries TRBV5-4 and TRBJ1-6; D gene uncertain. The V gene's germline CDR1 is SGHNT and CDR2 YYREEE (reference sequence). This CDR3 is built from 16 residues. The V gene lost 4 bases and the J gene lost 4 bases, with 15 bases spanning the gap. The CDR3 region has the DNA TGTGCCAGCAGCCGCGAGGGCACATTTTATAATTCACCCCTCCACTTT. The encoded protein is CASSREGTFYNSPLHF.

The gene calls are TRBV5-4 and TRBJ2-5, with TRBD1 matching over 7 bases. The CDR3 totals 14 residues. Looked up from germline, CDR1 is SGHNT and CDR2 is YYREEE (reference sequence). V trimming: 4 bases; J trimming: 5 bases; junction bases outside the gene matches: 8. DNA for the CDR3: TGTGCCAGCAGCCCGCCGACAGGGTTCGAGACCCAGTACTTC. It encodes CASSPPTGFETQYF.

The chain uses TRBV2 and TRBJ1-2; D is possibly TRBD1 (5 bases). The V end lost 7 bases, the J end lost 5 bases, and 20 bases lay between the germline ends. The CDR3 has 15 amino acids. Germline loops: CDR1 SNHLY, CDR2 FYNNEI. The CDR3 here is CASKANHGGEYGYTF. In nucleotides, the CDR3 is TGTGCCAGCAAAGCAAACCACGGGGGAGAATATGGCTACACCTTC.

This clone appeared many times. This chain joins TRBV2 and TRBJ2-5; 10 bases agree with TRBD1. V lost 6 bases and J lost 3; bases outside the gene matches: 4. The CDR3 runs to 14 residues. The germline CDR1 and CDR2 sequences are SNHLY and FYNNEI. CDR3 coding DNA: TGTGCCAGCAGCGCCGGGACAGGGGAAGAGACCCAGTACTTC. Amino acid sequence: CASSAGTGEETQYF. Full variable domain (rest looked up from reference TRBV2 and TRBJ2-5): EPEVTQTPSHQVTQMGQEVILRCVPISNHLYFYWYRQILGQKVEFLVSFYNNEISEKSEIFDDQFSVERPDGSNFTLKIRSTKLEDSAMYFCASSAGTGEETQYFGPGTRLLVL.

This clone occurred once. The V and J genes are TRBV7-9 and TRBJ1-1; maybe TRBD1 (6 bases). Germline values: CDR1 SEHNR, CDR2 FQNEAQ (reference sequence). Trimming stripped 7 bases from V and 4 bases from J, with 22 bases between. This CDR3 comprises 16 residues. CDR3 protein: CASNQGATGSGTEAFF. As DNA, the CDR3 is TGTGCCAGCAACCAAGGGGCTACAGGGTCGGGCACTGAAGCTTTCTTT.

The chain recombines TRBV29-1 with TRBJ2-7; 7 bases match TRBD1. With 7 bases clipped from V and 2 bases from J, the junction kept 5 bases outside the gene matches. The germline V gene encodes CDR1 SQVTM and CDR2 ANQGSEA. CDR3 size: 12 residues. The CDR3 region has the DNA TGCAGCGCATGGACAGGAACCTACGAGCAGTACTTC. Amino acid sequence: CSAWTGTYEQYF.

This clone was detected only a few times. This rearrangement joins TRBV7-9 to TRBJ2-7; 8 bases are a match to TRBD2. Trimming cost V 5 bases and J 7 bases; bases outside gene matches: 4. The CDR3 spans 12 residues. The germline gives CDR1 SEHNR, CDR2 FQNEAQ (reference sequence). The CDR3 here is CASSQPSGEQYF. The CDR3 region has the DNA TGTGCCAGCAGCCAACCTAGCGGGGAGCAGTACTTC.

This chain connects TRBV6-2 or TRBV6-3 to TRBJ2-7; D unresolved. V was pared by 0 bases and J by 3 bases, with 15 bases between. The CDR3 is made up of 16 amino acids. In germline, CDR1 is MNHEY, CDR2 SVGEGT. CDR3 nucleotide sequence: TGTGCCAGCAGTTACTCAAGACTCTTCCTACACTACGAGCAGTACTTC. Translation gives CASSYSRLFLHYEQYF.

The chain recombines TRBV5-1 with TRBJ2-3; D ambiguous. Trimming left V 0 bases short and J 0 bases short, with 8 bases between. This CDR3 comprises 15 residues. Germline V gives CDR1 SGHRS, CDR2 YFSETQ. The CDR3 coding sequence is TGCGCCAGCAGCTTGGGCGCCGCTAGCACAGATACGCAGTATTTT. As protein: CASSLGAASTDTQYF. Combining the CDR3 with reference TRBV5-1 and TRBJ2-3 gives the whole variable domain KAGVTQTPRYLIKTRGQQVTLSCSPISGHRSVSWYQQTPGQGLQFLFEYFSETQRNKGNFPGRFSGRQFSNSRSEMNVSTLELGDSALYLCASSLGAASTDTQYFGPGTRLTVL.

This clone appeared a few times. V gene TRBV5-8 combines with J gene TRBJ1-2, with D tentatively TRBD1 (6 bases). Looked up from germline, CDR1 is SGHTS and CDR2 is YDEGEE. This CDR3 contains 15 residues. Trimming removed 5 bases from V and 4 bases from J, with 18 bases in between. The CDR3 nucleotides are TGTGCCAGCAGTCGCTCACAGGGACTAGGCTATGGCTACACCTTC. Translating it yields CASSRSQGLGYGYTF. Complete variable domain (other parts from reference TRBV5-8 and TRBJ1-2): EAGVTQSPTHLIKTRGQQATLRCSPISGHTSVYWYQQALGLGLQFLLWYDEGEERNRGNFPPRFSGRQFPNYSSELNVNALELEDSALYLCASSRSQGLGYGYTFGSGTRLTVV.

This chain's CDR3 is CASSMTEDSPLHF. CDR3 nucleotide sequence: TGTGCCAGTAGTATGACCGAGGATTCACCCCTCCACTTT. The J gene is TRBJ1-6, the V gene TRBV19; D is unresolved. This CDR3 has 13 amino acids. Between the trimmed V and J ends, which lost 3 bases and 8 bases, there was a span of 8 bases. CDR1 is LNHDA and CDR2 is SQIVND in the germline V gene (reference sequence).

The V call is TRBV15, the J call TRBJ2-5, with D possibly matching TRBD2 (6 bases). From germline, CDR1 is LNHNV and CDR2 YYDKDF (reference sequence). The germline V and J ends were trimmed by 1 base and 7 bases, with 10 bases remaining between them. CDR3 length equals 13 residues. The CDR3 is CATSRVGGVTQYF. For the CDR3, the DNA is TGTGCCACCAGCAGAGTTGGAGGGGTGACCCAGTACTTC.

This chain links TRBV28 with TRBJ1-4; weak D call: TRBD1 (5 bases). The germline V gene has CDR1 MDHEN and CDR2 SYDVKM. V lost 5 bases and J 2 bases, leaving 12 bases between the germline ends. The CDR3 loop spans 15 amino acids. The CDR3 here is CASSRGVRTNEKLFF. For the CDR3, the DNA is TGTGCCAGCAGTAGGGGCGTACGGACTAATGAAAAACTGTTTTTT.

This chain uses TRBV7-2 with TRBJ1-1, with D unresolved. CDR3 length: 13 residues. Per germline, CDR1 SGHTA and CDR2 FQGNSA. V was clipped by 5 bases and J by 0 bases, with 7 bases between them. The CDR3 sequence is CASSHILNTEAFF. The CDR3 DNA is TGTGCCAGCAGCCACATCCTGAACACTGAAGCTTTCTTT.

The V call is TRBV27, the J call TRBJ1-2, with D possibly matching TRBD1 (5 bases). Per the germline V gene, CDR1 is MNHEY and CDR2 is SMNVEV (reference sequence). The length of the CDR3 is 18 residues. Trimming pared 3 bases from V and 3 bases from J, leaving 23 bases between. CDR3 sequence: CASSFSPAGGSGYYGYTF. The CDR3 coding sequence is TGTGCCAGCAGTTTTAGCCCAGCTGGGGGGTCTGGTTACTATGGCTACACCTTC.

The chain links TRBV6-5 to TRBJ2-1; 8 positions match TRBD2. CDR1 and CDR2 from the germline V gene are MNHEY and SVGAGI. The CDR3 spans 13 residues. V was pared by 9 bases and J by 6 bases, with 7 bases of the junction left unmatched. This CDR3 is CASWSGSSNEQFF. Written as DNA, the CDR3 is TGTGCCAGTTGGAGCGGGAGCTCCAATGAGCAGTTCTTC.

The genes are TRBV6-1 and TRBJ2-7, with 9 bases that match TRBD1. Germline V CDR1 and CDR2: MNHNS, SASEGT. V lost 2 bases, J lost 5 bases, and 4 bases stayed unmatched. CDR3 length equals 14 residues. CDR3 residues: CASSERDRVHEQYF. CDR3 nucleotide sequence: TGTGCCAGCAGTGAAAGGGACAGGGTCCACGAGCAGTACTTC.

The V gene is TRBV19, the J gene TRBJ2-3, with a weak D call TRBD2 (5 bases). The CDR3 runs to 16 residues. Trimming took off 4 bases at V and 1 base at J, with 15 bases between the two ends. Germline V lookup: CDR1 LNHDA, CDR2 SQIVND (reference sequence). CDR3 DNA: TGTGCCAGTAGTAGAACTAGGATGGGTGGCACAGATACGCAGTATTTT. Protein product: CASSRTRMGGTDTQYF.

The rearrangement links TRBV27 to TRBJ1-4; 7 bases are a match to TRBD1. CDR1 is MNHEY, CDR2 SMNVEV, per germline (reference sequence). The CDR3 has 15 amino acids. Losses at the gene ends were 3 bases for V and 3 bases for J; bases not matched to a gene: 4. The CDR3 sequence: CASSLTGTANEKLFF. The CDR3 DNA reads TGTGCCAGCAGTTTGACCGGGACAGCTAATGAAAAACTGTTTTTT.

This chain connects TRBV11-2 to TRBJ2-7; D is perhaps TRBD2 (6 bases). The CDR3 runs 14 residues. CDR1 and CDR2 from the germline V gene are SGHAT and FQNNGV. V was trimmed by 0 bases and J by 3 bases, leaving 9 bases between them. CDR3 sequence (DNA): TGTGCCAGCAGCTTAGACGGGAGCCGCTACGAGCAGTACTTC. Translation: CASSLDGSRYEQYF.

The chain employs TRBV6-6 and TRBJ1-2; 12 nucleotides match TRBD1. After removal of 2 bases from V and 3 bases from J, the junction contained 1 base not matched to a gene. CDR1 is MNHNY, CDR2 SVGAGI, per germline (reference sequence). The CDR3 spans 15 residues. CDR3: CASSYGTGGYYGYTF. DNA for the CDR3: TGTGCCAGCAGTTACGGGACAGGGGGCTACTATGGCTACACCTTC.

The V gene is TRBV9, the J gene TRBJ1-2; tentative D call: TRBD1 (5 bases). Per the germline V gene, CDR1 is SGDLS and CDR2 is YYNGEE. Trimming stripped 0 bases from V and 3 bases from J, with 12 bases between. The CDR3 spans 15 residues. The CDR3: CASSVGGRADYGYTF. DNA for the CDR3: TGTGCCAGCAGCGTAGGTGGCAGGGCAGACTATGGCTACACCTTC.

The chain is built from TRBV28 and TRBJ2-7; TRBD2 agrees at 8 bases. The junction had 10 bases not matched to a gene; V was cut back by 3 bases and J by 0 bases. Germline-derived CDR1 and CDR2 are MDHEN and SYDVKM. The CDR3 runs to 17 residues. The CDR3 sequence is CASSFFLAGKSSYEQYF. CDR3 DNA: TGTGCCAGCAGTTTTTTTTTAGCGGGAAAGAGCTCCTACGAGCAGTACTTC.

The chain joins TRBV19 to TRBJ1-6; possible D gene TRBD1, 5 bases. Trimming left V 7 bases short and J 10 bases short, with 17 bases between. The CDR3 is made up of 14 amino acids. The germline V gene encodes CDR1 LNHDA and CDR2 SQIVND (reference sequence). The CDR3 protein is CASNRRTGGSPLHF. The DNA for the CDR3 is TGTGCCAGTAACCGAAGGACCGGGGGATCACCCCTCCACTTT. Supplemented by reference TRBV19 and TRBJ1-6, the full variable domain reads DGGITQSPKYLFRKEGQNVTLSCEQNLNHDAMYWYRQDPGQGLRLIYYSQIVNDFQKGDIAEGYSVSREKKESFPLTVTSAQKNPTAFYLCASNRRTGGSPLHFGNGTRLTVT.